Below are 18 T cell receptor beta chains sequenced from a single sample in a study of CD8+ T cells in alopecia areata. Noted treatment: oral pan-JAK inhibitor, 5-10 mg twice daily. Extraction and reverse transcription of RNA yielded cDNA as the sequencing template. TCRdb's copy holds only in-frame clones and misses some; the assay was immunoSEQ multiplex PCR. The sample contains approximately 200,000 clones, roughly three fifths of which appear only once. This specimen consisted of CD4+ T cells sorted from blood, obtained at week 4, from a patient treated with tofacitinib. These receptors originate from a human donor with alopecia areata.

The gene calls are TRBV4-2 and TRBJ2-3; D remains unclear. Trimming stripped 0 bases from V and 5 bases from J, with 9 bases between. Germline V CDR1 and CDR2: LGHNA, YNFKEQ. The CDR3 runs 14 residues. The CDR3: CASSQDTSQDTQYF. As DNA, the CDR3 is TGTGCCAGCAGCCAAGATACCTCTCAAGATACGCAGTATTTT.

V gene TRBV7-2 combines with J gene TRBJ2-5; 10 bases fit TRBD2. The CDR3 contains 16 residues. The junction had 15 bases not matched to a gene; V was cut back by 5 bases and J by 9 bases. The germline V gene encodes CDR1 SGHTA and CDR2 FQGNSA. The CDR3 nucleotides read TGTGCCAGCAGCCTCAATAGCGGGGGGACCTTACCCCCCCAGTACTTC. Encoded protein: CASSLNSGGTLPPQYF. Together with reference TRBV7-2 and TRBJ2-5, the CDR3 gives the full variable domain: GAGVSQSPSNKVTEKGKDVELRCDPISGHTALYWYRQSLGQGLEFLIYFQGNSAPDKSGLPSDRFSAERTGGSVSTLTIQRTQQEDSAVYLCASSLNSGGTLPPQYFGPGTRLLVL.

As regards this clone: Germline and junction disagree at one end, which may indicate a read error. This chain uses TRBV27 with TRBJ1-6, with TRBD1 as a possible D gene (6 bases). Germline V lookup: CDR1 MNHEY, CDR2 SMNVEV (reference sequence). This CDR3 spans 17 amino acids. The CDR3 DNA is TGTGCCAGCAGGCCCGACAGGCGGCCGGACAATAATTCACCCCTACACTTT. It is translated as CASRPDRRPDNNSPLHF.

This clone appeared a few times. CDR3 coding DNA: TGTGCCTGGAGTCCCCGGAGGTTGGAGACCCAGTACTTC. The encoded protein is CAWSPRRLETQYF. The rearrangement links TRBV30 to TRBJ2-5; TRBD2 is a possible D gene (5 bases). Germline lookup yields CDR1 GTSNPN and CDR2 SVGIG (reference sequence). The V end lost 2 bases, the J end lost 5 bases, and 12 bases lay between the germline ends. This CDR3 comprises 13 residues.

A few counts support this clone. The V gene is TRBV6-6, the J gene TRBJ2-2; 9 nucleotides align to TRBD1. Germline CDR1 MNHNY, CDR2 SVGAGI (reference sequence). V lost 6 bases, J lost 1 base, and 6 bases stayed unmatched. The CDR3 length is 16 residues. DNA for the CDR3: TGTGCCAGCAGCTCCGGGACAGGGTTGAACACCGGGGAGCTGTTTTTT. This codes for CASSSGTGLNTGELFF.

This clone was seen once. This chain joins TRBV5-1 and TRBJ1-6, with D unclear. V was clipped by 3 bases and J by 6 bases, with 16 bases between them. The germline V gene has CDR1 SGHRS and CDR2 YFSETQ. The CDR3 extends over 16 amino acids. As DNA, the CDR3 is TGCGCCAGCAGCTCCACTCCGGCGGCTGGTAATTCACCCCTCCACTTT. Its protein product is CASSSTPAAGNSPLHF.

The chain couples TRBV2 to TRBJ1-2, with 9 nucleotides matching TRBD1. Germline values: CDR1 SNHLY, CDR2 FYNNEI. With V trimmed by 6 bases and J by 4 bases, 9 bases remained unmatched. The CDR3 is made up of 15 amino acids. CDR3 coding DNA: TGTGCCAGCAGAACAGGGGGCGCCGGGAGCTATGGCTACACCTTC. Amino acids: CASRTGGAGSYGYTF.

The rearrangement uses TRBV5-1 and TRBJ1-5; 9 nucleotides agree with TRBD1. The CDR3 totals 15 residues. CDR1 SGHRS and CDR2 YFSETQ come from the germline V gene. The ends lost 9 bases at V and 3 bases at J; junction bases unmatched: 10. The CDR3 here is CAIPEGTGINQPQHF. The CDR3 nucleotides are TGCGCCATCCCAGAGGGGACAGGGATCAATCAGCCCCAGCATTTT.

V is TRBV30 and J is TRBJ1-5, with D perhaps matching TRBD1 (6 bases). V shed 5 bases and J shed 5 bases, with 13 bases lying between them. Germline assignment: CDR1 GTSNPN and CDR2 SVGIG (reference sequence). The CDR3 runs to 13 residues. The CDR3 loop reads CAWGKQGDQPQHF. CDR3 DNA: TGTGCCTGGGGTAAACAGGGCGATCAGCCCCAGCATTTT. The full variable domain, its missing parts supplied by reference TRBV30 and TRBJ1-5, is SQTIHQWPATLVQPVGSPLSLECTVEGTSNPNLYWYRQAAGRGLQLLFYSVGIGQISSEVPQNLSASRPQDRQFILSSKKLLLSDSGFYLCAWGKQGDQPQHFGDGTRLSIL.

The sample holds a few counts of this clone. CDR3 in amino acids: CAWSDENSQETQYF. In DNA, the CDR3 is TGTGCCTGGAGTGATGAGAATTCGCAAGAGACCCAGTACTTC. This rearrangement joins TRBV30 to TRBJ2-5; the D is unclear. V was clipped by 1 base and J by 2 bases, with 11 bases between them. Germline V gene data show CDR1 as GTSNPN and CDR2 as SVGIG (reference sequence). The CDR3 has 14 residues.

J is TRBJ2-4 and V is TRBV7-2, with D possibly being TRBD1 (5 bases). Germline V gives CDR1 SGHTA, CDR2 FQGNSA. CDR3 length: 14 residues. Trimming stripped 6 bases from V and 1 base from J, with 10 bases between. CDR3 bases: TGTGCCAGCAGTCAAGGGGCTGCCAAAAACATTCAGTACTTC. It codes for CASSQGAAKNIQYF.

The CDR3 nucleotides read TGTGCCAGCAGCCCCTACCGGGACAGGGGTATCACCGGGGAGCTGTTTTTT. Protein: CASSPYRDRGITGELFF. The gene calls are TRBV7-9 and TRBJ2-2, with TRBD1 matching over 10 bases. J was trimmed by 4 bases and V by 5 bases; bases with no gene match: 10. The CDR3 is 17 residues long. Germline V gene lookup returns CDR1 SEHNR and CDR2 FQNEAQ (reference sequence).

This clone has a handful of counts. V usage is TRBV19 and J usage is TRBJ2-2; 7 nucleotides match TRBD2. The CDR3 loop spans 15 amino acids. The germline V gene has CDR1 LNHDA and CDR2 SQIVND (reference sequence). Losses at the gene ends were 7 bases for V and 7 bases for J; bases not matched to a gene: 12. CDR3: CASTPDPGLLGELFF. CDR3 DNA: TGTGCCAGTACTCCAGACCCGGGACTACTCGGGGAGCTGTTTTTT.

The chain has TRBV15 and TRBJ1-4; D unresolved. Germline assignment: CDR1 LNHNV and CDR2 YYDKDF (reference sequence). The CDR3 is made up of 15 amino acids. Trimming left V 6 bases short and J 5 bases short, with 16 bases between. In nucleotides, the CDR3 is TGTGCCACCAGAGACCACGCGAGAGGGAATGAAAAACTGTTTTTT. Protein: CATRDHARGNEKLFF.

The chain links TRBV29-1 to TRBJ1-1; 12 bases are a match to TRBD1. The ends lost 4 bases at V and 4 bases at J; junction bases unmatched: 4. CDR3 length: 14 residues. CDR1 is SQVTM and CDR2 is ANQGSEA in the germline V gene. The CDR3 region has the DNA TGCAGCGTTGTCGGGACAGGGGGCATCACTGAAGCTTTCTTT. Translated: CSVVGTGGITEAFF.

Concerning this clone itself: A junction end diverges from the germline sequence, so it may reflect a read error. This chain joins TRBV28 and TRBJ1-1; no definite D call. This CDR3 spans 11 amino acids. Germline lookup yields CDR1 MDHEN and CDR2 SYDVKM. The CDR3 DNA is TGTGCCAGCGCTGGGTCCCCAGATCGATTATTT. Translation gives CASAGSPDRLF. Supplemented by reference TRBV28 and TRBJ1-1, the full variable domain reads DVKVTQSSRYLVKRTGEKVFLECVQDMDHENMFWYRQDPGLGLRLIYFSYDVKMKEKGDIPEGYSVSREKKERFSLILESASTNQTSMYLCASAGSPDRLFGQGTRLTVV.

The genes are TRBV19 and TRBJ1-2; no clear D gene. This CDR3 spans 11 amino acids. Germline lookup yields CDR1 LNHDA and CDR2 SQIVND (reference sequence). Trimming cost V 3 bases and J 8 bases, with 7 bases left between them. The CDR3 loop reads CASSIGIGYTF. The CDR3 DNA reads as TGTGCCAGTAGTATTGGGATCGGCTACACCTTC.

The chain links TRBV6-5 to TRBJ1-1, with 9 bases identical to TRBD1. Germline CDR1 and CDR2: MNHEY and SVGAGI. The CDR3 runs to 15 residues. Trimming removed 6 bases from V and 5 bases from J; junction bases left unmatched: 10. CDR3 DNA sequence: TGTGCCAGCAGGGAACAGGGGGCAGTCGCGACTGAAGCTTTCTTT. This gives the protein CASREQGAVATEAFF.